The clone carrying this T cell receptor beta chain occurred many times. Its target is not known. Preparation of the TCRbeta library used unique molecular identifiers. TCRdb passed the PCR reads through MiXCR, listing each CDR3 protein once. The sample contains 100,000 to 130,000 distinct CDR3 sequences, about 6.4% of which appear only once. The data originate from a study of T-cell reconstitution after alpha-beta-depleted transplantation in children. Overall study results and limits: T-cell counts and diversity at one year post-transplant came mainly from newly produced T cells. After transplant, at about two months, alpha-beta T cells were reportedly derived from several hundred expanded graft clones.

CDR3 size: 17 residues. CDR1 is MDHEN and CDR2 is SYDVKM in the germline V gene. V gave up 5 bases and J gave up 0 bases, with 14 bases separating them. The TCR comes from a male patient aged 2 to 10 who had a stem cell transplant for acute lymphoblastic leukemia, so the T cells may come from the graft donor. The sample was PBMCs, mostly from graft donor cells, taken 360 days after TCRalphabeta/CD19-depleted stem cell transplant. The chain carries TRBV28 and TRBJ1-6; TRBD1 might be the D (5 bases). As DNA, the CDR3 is TGTGCCAGCAGTCCTCCCGAGGGGTTCTCCTATAATTCACCCCTCCACTTT. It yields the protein CASSPPEGFSYNSPLHF.